This T cell receptor (beta chain) was sequenced during a study of response to subunit inactivated influenza vaccine. General study points: New T cells are recruited in small numbers by each seasonal influenza vaccination, according to the authors' suggestion.

The V gene's germline CDR1 is DFQATT and CDR2 SNEGSKA (reference sequence). V was cut by 8 bases and J by 2 bases, with 16 bases left in between. The CDR3 runs 13 residues. In its sample, this clonotype was seen a few times. What it recognizes is unknown. TCRdb passed the RT-PCR reads through MiXCR, listing each CDR3 protein once. The sample includes approximately 520,000 distinct CDR3 sequences, about 25% seen only once; the top ten take less than 2.5%. Sequenced here: CD4+ T cells sorted from PBMCs, sampled approximately 5 days after vaccination. The chain links TRBV20-1 to TRBJ2-7, with D perhaps TRBD2 (5 bases). The origin of this receptor is a man aged 50-59 years who received an inactivated influenza vaccine. This CDR3 reads CSPRPQTTYEQYF. CDR3 in DNA: TGCAGTCCCCGACCCCAGACTACCTACGAGCAGTACTTC.